This is a list of T cell receptor beta chains from one sample in a study of blood T cells in healthy people across ages. TCRdb fed the 5' RACE reads into MiXCR, producing one record per CDR3 protein. The data show about a million distinct CDR3 sequences, roughly 52% seen once. The source material was blood. All receptors derive from a young man in good health. The CDR3 runs from the conserved cysteine through the conserved F or W.

J gene | V gene | CDR3 protein
TRBJ1-1 | TRBV4-2 | CASSQEAGPNTEAFF
. | TRBV7-6 | CASSPRQGLNAYEQYF
TRBJ2-5 | TRBV7-9 | CASSFGLTRGNEQYF
TRBJ2-4 | TRBV5-1 | CASSVGQGAQEQYF
TRBJ2-7 | TRBV3-1 | CASSQEVAGRSEQYF
TRBJ2-1 | TRBV25-1 | CASSDTGDNEQFF
TRBJ2-7 | TRBV4-1 | CASSLGTGLGYEQYF
TRBJ2-1 | TRBV27 | CASTLDRGSYNEQFF
TRBJ2-7 | TRBV7-9 | CASSVGGASEQYF
TRBJ2-7 | TRBV24-1 | CATSDFNGPGEQYF
TRBJ2-7 | TRBV2 | CASSESGPYYEQYF
TRBJ2-7 | TRBV7-2 | CASSLGDGTYEQYF
TRBJ2-7 | TRBV21-1 | CASSKAVRVKERYF
TRBJ2-7 | TRBV4-1 | CASSQEPGVEQYF
TRBJ2-4 | TRBV4-1 | CASSQDRGLAKNIQYF
TRBJ1-5 | TRBV27 | CASSFQGTANQPQHF
TRBJ2-3 | TRBV12-3/TRBV12-4 | CASSQNSGGARPDTQYF
TRBJ1-6 | TRBV4-1 | CASSQSTGTDYQVMGSPLHF
TRBJ2-5 | TRBV20-1 | CSASGADGGEETQYF
TRBJ1-6 | TRBV28 | CASSLRQSLSPLHF
TRBJ2-1 | TRBV20-1 | CSAKESVSYNEQFF
TRBJ2-7 | TRBV5-1 | CASRRQDEQYF
TRBJ2-1 | TRBV10-3 | CAISLAGANEQFF
TRBJ2-5 | TRBV29-1 | CSVGTNRDRGISQETQYF
TRBJ1-5 | TRBV7-9 | CASSKGLSNQPQHF
TRBJ1-5 | TRBV28 | CASSSVASYQPQHF
TRBJ2-1 | TRBV20-1 | CSVWMNEQFF
TRBJ2-7 | TRBV20-1 | CSARDRAGASYEQYF
TRBJ2-6 | TRBV19 | CASSPRGTGANVLTF
TRBJ2-3 | TRBV29-1 | CSLRLAGGLADTQYF
. | TRBV7-6 | CASSLERGVEQYF
TRBJ2-4 | TRBV12-3/TRBV12-4 | CASSRTGLAYF
TRBJ1-6 | TRBV20-1 | CSASPPGERSPLHF
TRBJ2-7 | TRBV24-1 | CATSDLPQASYEQYF
TRBJ1-2 | TRBV27 | CASSRSDRDSYGYTF
TRBJ2-7 | TRBV21-1 | CASSKKATRLYEQYF
TRBJ1-4 | TRBV9 | CASSAGPGSSEKLFF
TRBJ2-1 | TRBV2 | CASSEGLGADEQFF
TRBJ1-5 | TRBV2 | CASSVQGYQPQHF
TRBJ2-7 | TRBV7-9 | CASSQSTYEQYF